This TCR beta chain was sequenced in a study of T-cell reconstitution after alpha-beta-depleted transplantation in children. Whole-study results and caveats: Two months or so post-transplant, alpha-beta T cells reportedly derived from several hundred expanded graft clones.

In this sample, this clonotype turned up a few times. Its antigen remains unknown. TCRbeta library construction was performed incorporating unique molecular identifiers. TCRdb re-analysed the PCR reads in MiXCR, keeping a single row per CDR3 protein. The sample consists of 700,000 to 950,000 distinct CDR3 sequences, 15% to 20% of them appearing once. V was shortened by 2 bases and J by 2 bases, with 22 bases between the two germline ends. CDR1 and CDR2 (germline): ENHRY, SYGVKD. The CDR3 is 20 residues long. The genes are TRBV10-3 and TRBJ1-6; D is unclear. This TCR derives from a male patient under 18 who had a stem cell transplant for acute lymphoblastic leukemia, so the T cells may come from the graft donor. The material sequenced was PBMCs, mostly from graft donor cells, taken 360 days after TCRalphabeta/CD19-depleted stem cell transplant. CDR3 sequence: CAISEPLKAGERTYNSPLHF. In DNA form, the CDR3 reads TGTGCCATCAGTGAGCCTCTTAAGGCTGGGGAGCGCACCTATAATTCACCCCTCCACTTT.